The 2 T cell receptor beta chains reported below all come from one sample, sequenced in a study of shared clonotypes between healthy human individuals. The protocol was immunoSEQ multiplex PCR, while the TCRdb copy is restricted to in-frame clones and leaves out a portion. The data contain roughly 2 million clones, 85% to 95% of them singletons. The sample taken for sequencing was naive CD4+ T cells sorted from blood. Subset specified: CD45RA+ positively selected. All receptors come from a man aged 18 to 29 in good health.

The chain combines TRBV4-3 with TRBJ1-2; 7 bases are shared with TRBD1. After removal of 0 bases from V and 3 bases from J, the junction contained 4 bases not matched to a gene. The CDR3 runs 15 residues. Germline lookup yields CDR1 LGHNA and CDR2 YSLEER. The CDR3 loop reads CASSQEEGQYYGYTF. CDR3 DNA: TGCGCCAGCAGCCAAGAGGAGGGACAGTACTATGGCTACACCTTC.

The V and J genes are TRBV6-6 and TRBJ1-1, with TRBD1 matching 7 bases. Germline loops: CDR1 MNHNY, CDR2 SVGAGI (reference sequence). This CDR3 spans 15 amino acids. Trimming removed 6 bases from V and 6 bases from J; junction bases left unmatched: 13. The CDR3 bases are TGTGCCAGCAGCCCGTCGACAGGGTTTTACGCTGAAGCTTTCTTT. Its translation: CASSPSTGFYAEAFF.